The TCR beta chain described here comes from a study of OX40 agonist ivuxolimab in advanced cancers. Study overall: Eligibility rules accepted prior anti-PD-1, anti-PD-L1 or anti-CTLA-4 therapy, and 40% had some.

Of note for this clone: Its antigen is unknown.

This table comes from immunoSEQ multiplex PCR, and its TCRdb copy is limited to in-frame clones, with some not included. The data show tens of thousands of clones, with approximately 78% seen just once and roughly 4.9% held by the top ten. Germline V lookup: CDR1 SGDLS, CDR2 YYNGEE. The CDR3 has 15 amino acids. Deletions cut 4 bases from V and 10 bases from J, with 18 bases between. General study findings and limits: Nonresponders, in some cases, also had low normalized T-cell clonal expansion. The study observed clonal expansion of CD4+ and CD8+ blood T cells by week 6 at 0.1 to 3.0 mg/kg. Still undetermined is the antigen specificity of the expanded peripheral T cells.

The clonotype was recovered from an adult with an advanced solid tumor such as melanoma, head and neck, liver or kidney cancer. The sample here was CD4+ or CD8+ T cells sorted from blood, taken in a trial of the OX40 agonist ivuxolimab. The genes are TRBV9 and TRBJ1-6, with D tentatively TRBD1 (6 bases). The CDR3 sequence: CASSPRRGAGSPLHF. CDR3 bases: TGTGCCAGCAGCCCCAGGAGGGGGGCCGGGTCACCCCTCCACTTT.